The 29 T cell receptor beta chains listed next were all sequenced from one sample in a study of blood T cell repertoires in COVID-19. The protocol was immunoSEQ multiplex PCR, while the TCRdb copy is restricted to in-frame clones and leaves out a portion. The data show fewer than 400,000 clones, more than 70% seen once. Sequences were obtained from peripheral blood. The receptor source for this set is a man aged 25 to 40 with active or convalescent COVID-19.

CDR3 sequence reads: CASSRGVATEAFF. The CDR3 region has the DNA TGCGCCAGCAGCCGCGGGGTGGCCACTGAAGCTTTCTTT. The chain combines TRBV5-1 with TRBJ1-1; D gene unclear. V lost 4 bases, J lost 4 bases, and 11 bases lay in between. The germline gives CDR1 SGHRS, CDR2 YFSETQ. The CDR3 has 13 residues.

The V and J genes are TRBV28 and TRBJ2-1, with 7 bases matching TRBD2. Germline V CDR1 and CDR2: MDHEN, SYDVKM. The J segment lost 6 bases and the V segment lost 3 bases, leaving 8 bases of the junction unmatched. CDR3 length: 15 residues. CDR3 residues: CASSLRTRNPNEQFF. The CDR3 DNA reads TGTGCCAGCAGTTTGAGGACTAGGAACCCCAATGAGCAGTTCTTC. The full variable domain, rest sourced from reference TRBV28 and TRBJ2-1, is DVKVTQSSRYLVKRTGEKVFLECVQDMDHENMFWYRQDPGLGLRLIYFSYDVKMKEKGDIPEGYSVSREKKERFSLILESASTNQTSMYLCASSLRTRNPNEQFFGPGTRLTVL.

This rearrangement joins TRBV5-4 to TRBJ1-6; no clear D gene. V was shortened by 0 bases and J by 6 bases, with 10 bases between the two germline ends. The CDR3 loop spans 15 amino acids. The germline gives CDR1 SGHNT, CDR2 YYREEE (reference sequence). The CDR3 is CASSLEAEGNSPLHF. The DNA for the CDR3 is TGTGCCAGCAGCTTGGAGGCAGAGGGTAATTCACCCCTCCACTTT.

This chain connects TRBV5-1 to TRBJ2-7, with 7 bases aligning to TRBD2. The junction had 5 bases not matched to a gene; V was cut back by 4 bases and J by 7 bases. From germline, CDR1 is SGHRS and CDR2 YFSETQ. This CDR3 comprises 12 residues. CDR3 region: CASSSGTGEQYF. The DNA for the CDR3 is TGCGCCAGCAGCAGCGGGACGGGAGAGCAGTACTTC.

This clone has more than one count but fewer than ten. The J gene is TRBJ2-1, the V gene TRBV19; a possible D gene is TRBD1 (6 bases). The CDR3 is 15 amino acids. Germline assignment: CDR1 LNHDA and CDR2 SQIVND (reference sequence). V gave up 5 bases and J gave up 13 bases, with 24 bases separating them. The CDR3 coding sequence is TGTGCCAGTAGTTTTGCAGGGGCCGGAACCCGATATCAGTTCTTC. Residues: CASSFAGAGTRYQFF.

This chain links TRBV7-8 with TRBJ1-2; 8 nucleotides align to TRBD1. CDR3 length: 13 amino acids. V was clipped by 3 bases and J by 8 bases; unmatched bases: 5. Germline V gene data show CDR1 as SGHVS and CDR2 as FQNEAQ. CDR3 bases: TGTGCCAGCAGCTTGGACAGGGAAGGCGGCTACACCTTC. Translation: CASSLDREGGYTF.

The rearrangement joins TRBV7-9 to TRBJ2-7, with 10 bases lining up with TRBD2. The CDR3 length is 17 residues. Germline lookup yields CDR1 SEHNR and CDR2 FQNEAQ (reference sequence). The V segment lost 1 base and the J segment 0 bases; nucleotides outside the gene matches: 6. As DNA, the CDR3 is TGTGCCAGCAGCTTAGGGGCTAGCGGGGGCCACTCCTACGAGCAGTACTTC. It is translated as CASSLGASGGHSYEQYF.

J is TRBJ1-2 and V is TRBV20-1, with D uncertain. Between the trimmed V and J ends, which lost 3 bases and 9 bases, there was a span of 23 bases. The CDR3 runs 15 residues. Germline CDR1 DFQATT, CDR2 SNEGSKA (reference sequence). CDR3 region: CSASIREAPGFSYTF. CDR3 sequence (DNA): TGCAGTGCTAGTATAAGGGAGGCCCCCGGATTTAGCTACACCTTC.

The CDR3 DNA reads as TGCGCCAGCAGCTTGACAGGGGCGGGACAAGAGACCCAGTACTTC. Translation: CASSLTGAGQETQYF. V and J are TRBV5-1 and TRBJ2-5; D may be TRBD1 (7 bases). The V gene's germline CDR1 is SGHRS and CDR2 YFSETQ. With 1 base removed from V and 2 bases from J, the gap between germline ends came to 12 bases. The CDR3 totals 15 residues.

V is TRBV5-1 and J is TRBJ1-1; tentative D call: TRBD1 (6 bases). The CDR3 contains 16 residues. Germline CDR1 is SGHRS and CDR2 is YFSETQ. V was trimmed by 1 base and J by 1 base, leaving 14 bases between them. The CDR3 region is CASSLMQTGPNTEAFF. Here the CDR3 DNA reads TGCGCCAGCAGCTTGATGCAGACAGGACCGAACACTGAAGCTTTCTTT.

This clone was seen many times. This sequence joins TRBV6-2 or TRBV6-3 and TRBJ1-6, with 9 nucleotides matching TRBD1. Germline assignment: CDR1 MNHEY and CDR2 SVGEGT. Losses at the gene ends were 5 bases for V and 7 bases for J; bases not matched to a gene: 15. The CDR3 covers 18 residues. This CDR3 reads CASSPQRDRVLGNSPLHF. In DNA form, the CDR3 reads TGTGCCAGCAGTCCCCAGCGGGACAGGGTTTTGGGAAATTCACCCCTCCACTTT.

This clone was detected only a few times. The CDR3 loop is CASSLGGQIDSPLHF. The CDR3, as DNA: TGTGCCAGCAGCTTAGGGGGGCAGATCGATTCACCCCTCCACTTT. The chain recombines TRBV7-9 with TRBJ1-6, with a weak D call TRBD1 (6 bases). This CDR3 comprises 15 residues. Germline CDR1 is SEHNR and CDR2 is FQNEAQ (reference sequence). V gave up 1 base and J gave up 8 bases, with 12 bases separating them.

The rearrangement links TRBV7-2 to TRBJ1-2; 7 bases match TRBD1. CDR3 length: 14 residues. V shed 4 bases, J shed 5 bases, and the junction held 7 bases outside the gene matches. Germline CDR1 and CDR2: SGHTA and FQGNSA. CDR3: CASSSPGGWYGYTF. The CDR3 coding sequence is TGTGCCAGCAGCTCCCCAGGGGGGTGGTATGGCTACACCTTC.

The V gene is TRBV12-5, the J gene TRBJ2-7; D is undetermined. Trimming took off 0 bases at V and 2 bases at J, with 8 bases between the two ends. Germline V gene lookup returns CDR1 LGHNT and CDR2 FRNRAP. The length of the CDR3 is 14 residues. CDR3 amino acids: CASGLVQPPYEQYF. CDR3 sequence (DNA): TGTGCTAGTGGTTTGGTACAACCACCCTACGAGCAGTACTTC.

CDR3 in amino acids: CASSRLAGGGGQETQYF. CDR3 nucleotides: TGTGCCAGTAGTAGACTAGCGGGGGGAGGTGGACAAGAGACCCAGTACTTC. This chain uses TRBV19 with TRBJ2-5, with 13 bases matching TRBD2. V dropped 4 bases and J dropped 2; count of bases not matched to a gene: 7. In germline, CDR1 is LNHDA, CDR2 SQIVND (reference sequence). The CDR3 has 17 residues.

This clone has more than one count but fewer than ten. V is TRBV30 and J is TRBJ2-2; D uncertain. Deletions cut 2 bases from V and 5 bases from J, with 12 bases between. Germline CDR1 reads GTSNPN; CDR2 reads SVGIG (reference sequence). This CDR3 spans 14 amino acids. The CDR3 spells CAWSTRVRTGELFF. CDR3 nucleotide sequence: TGTGCCTGGAGTACCCGAGTCCGTACCGGGGAGCTGTTTTTT.

The J gene is TRBJ2-5, the V gene TRBV9; the D is unclear. Deletions cut 1 base from V and 5 bases from J, with 15 bases between. The CDR3 loop spans 15 amino acids. Germline V gives CDR1 SGDLS, CDR2 YYNGEE. CDR3: CASSVSPLRKETQYF. The CDR3 bases are TGTGCCAGCAGCGTATCCCCCCTGCGTAAGGAGACCCAGTACTTC.

The rearrangement links TRBV16 to TRBJ1-2, with D maybe TRBD1 (6 bases). CDR1 and CDR2 (germline): KGHSY, FQNENV. The ends were cut back, 0 bases at V and 4 bases at J, with 9 bases in the middle. The CDR3 sequence is 14 residues long. CDR3 residues: CASSQSDSAYGYTF. Written as DNA, the CDR3 is TGTGCCAGCAGCCAATCGGACAGTGCCTATGGCTACACCTTC.

The chain has TRBV28 and TRBJ2-7; tentative D call: TRBD1 (6 bases). Germline V lookup: CDR1 MDHEN, CDR2 SYDVKM. This CDR3 has 13 residues. The germline V and J ends were trimmed by 10 bases and 3 bases, with 16 bases remaining between them. The CDR3 is CATHLQGSYEQYF. CDR3 sequence (DNA): TGTGCCACCCACTTACAGGGAAGCTACGAGCAGTACTTC.

In the case of this clone: Other nucleotide sequences in the sample specify the same CDR3. The chain uses TRBV24-1 and TRBJ1-2, with 7 bases fitting TRBD1. Germline CDR1 reads KGHDR; CDR2 reads SFDVKD. J lost 3 bases, V lost 3 bases, and 3 bases had no gene match. The CDR3 is 14 amino acids. The CDR3, as DNA: TGTGCCACCAGTGATCGAGACAGGGACTATGGCTACACCTTC. Its protein is CATSDRDRDYGYTF.

V and J are TRBV6-2 or TRBV6-3 and TRBJ2-7; 7 bases agree with TRBD2. Trimming cost V 6 bases and J 2 bases; bases outside gene matches: 10. CDR1 MNHEY and CDR2 SVGEGT come from the germline V gene. CDR3 length: 15 amino acids. The CDR3 here is CASSSTSSGPYEQYF. CDR3 nucleotide sequence: TGTGCCAGCAGCTCAACTTCTAGCGGACCCTACGAGCAGTACTTC.

This clone was detected a few times. V gene TRBV19 combines with J gene TRBJ2-1, with 13 nucleotides matching TRBD2. Germline V gene sequence: CDR1 LNHDA, CDR2 SQIVND (reference sequence). The CDR3 consists of 16 residues. V shed 5 bases and J 7 bases; nucleotides not matched to a gene: 8. As DNA, the CDR3 is TGTGCCAGTAGTCCCTGGACTAGCGGGAGCGTGAATGAGCAGTTCTTC. It yields the protein CASSPWTSGSVNEQFF.

The chain employs TRBV6-1 and TRBJ1-3; no firm D call. Germline loops: CDR1 MNHNS, CDR2 SASEGT. V was trimmed by 5 bases and J by 0 bases, leaving 5 bases between them. The CDR3 is made up of 13 amino acids. The chain's CDR3 is CASSLSSGNTIYF. DNA of the CDR3: TGTGCCAGCAGTCTGTCCTCTGGAAACACCATATATTTT.

V gene TRBV4-3 combines with J gene TRBJ1-3; 7 bases line up with TRBD1. V shed 2 bases, J shed 0 bases, and the junction held 7 bases outside the gene matches. The germline V gene encodes CDR1 LGHNA and CDR2 YSLEER. The CDR3 covers 17 residues. The CDR3 DNA sequence: TGCGCCAGCAGCCAACGTACAGGGGCAAGCTCTGGAAACACCATATATTTT. Translating it yields CASSQRTGASSGNTIYF.

DNA of the CDR3: TGTGCCAGCAGTGAGGGCCGTCTGAACACCGGGGAGCTGTTTTTT. Its protein product is CASSEGRLNTGELFF. The V gene is TRBV6-4, the J gene TRBJ2-2, with no clear D. CDR3 length: 15 residues. V was pared by 3 bases and J by 1 base, with 9 bases between. Germline values: CDR1 MRHNA, CDR2 SNTAGT.

The chain employs TRBV30 and TRBJ2-2; tentative D call: TRBD1 (6 bases). From germline, CDR1 is GTSNPN and CDR2 SVGIG (reference sequence). The CDR3 totals 12 residues. Between the trimmed V and J ends, which lost 4 bases and 5 bases, there was a span of 8 bases. The CDR3 loop is CAWMGQTGELFF. The CDR3 DNA reads TGTGCCTGGATGGGACAAACCGGGGAGCTGTTTTTT. Looking up the rest from reference TRBV30 and TRBJ2-2 gives the full variable domain: SQTIHQWPATLVQPVGSPLSLECTVEGTSNPNLYWYRQAAGRGLQLLFYSVGIGQISSEVPQNLSASRPQDRQFILSSKKLLLSDSGFYLCAWMGQTGELFFGEGSRLTVL.

The rearrangement links TRBV6-1 to TRBJ2-1; D uncertain. V gave up 1 base and J gave up 8 bases, with 3 bases separating them. Germline CDR1 reads MNHNS; CDR2 reads SASEGT. This CDR3 is 11 amino acids long. The CDR3 DNA sequence: TGTGCCAGCAGTGAAGTCGATGAGCAGTTCTTC. Encoded protein: CASSEVDEQFF.

The rearrangement joins TRBV18 to TRBJ2-7; D gene uncertain. This CDR3 is 14 amino acids long. CDR1 is KGHSH and CDR2 is LQKENI in the germline V gene. V lost 0 bases and J lost 2, with 8 bases in between. The CDR3 region is CASSPPYSTYEQYF. The CDR3, as DNA: TGTGCCAGCTCACCACCGTACAGCACCTACGAGCAGTACTTC.

The rearrangement links TRBV12-2 to TRBJ1-6. TRBV12-2 is assigned pseudogene status. The CDR3 length is 17 residues. The CDR3, as DNA: TGTGCAAGTCGCTCCCCGGAGGGGGGGACCTATAATTCACCCCTCCACTTT. Residues: CASRSPEGGTYNSPLHF.